One sample yielded the 29 T cell receptor beta chains listed below, sequenced in a study of blood T cell repertoires in COVID-19. Here immunoSEQ multiplex PCR was the method, and the copy in TCRdb shows in-frame clones only, minus some. The sample contains hundreds of thousands of clones, roughly 88% of which appear only once. The source material was PBMCs or T cells enriched from blood (not recorded which). All receptors derive from a man aged 30-40 years who had recovered from COVID-19.

V gene TRBV18 combines with J gene TRBJ1-1; D may be TRBD1 (5 bases). Trimming took off 6 bases at V and 0 bases at J, with 11 bases between the two ends. The CDR3 length is 14 residues. Germline V gene data show CDR1 as KGHSH and CDR2 as LQKENI. The chain's CDR3 is CASSQQVMNTEAFF. The CDR3 DNA reads TGTGCCAGCTCGCAACAGGTTATGAACACTGAAGCTTTCTTT.

V gene TRBV6-5 combines with J gene TRBJ1-3; 8 bases fit TRBD1. The germline CDR1 and CDR2 sequences are MNHEY and SVGAGI. The ends lost 6 bases at V and 2 bases at J; junction bases unmatched: 0. This CDR3 has 13 amino acids. This chain's CDR3 is CASSRGPGNTIYF. The CDR3 nucleotides read TGTGCCAGCAGCAGGGGGCCTGGAAACACCATATATTTT.

The genes are TRBV6-1 and TRBJ1-2; a possible D gene is TRBD1 (6 bases). Trimming pared 1 base from V and 4 bases from J, leaving 10 bases between. This CDR3 is built from 14 residues. CDR1 is MNHNS, CDR2 SASEGT, per germline. CDR3 coding DNA: TGTGCCAGCAGTGAAGGGACAGACCTCTATGGCTACACCTTC. Its protein is CASSEGTDLYGYTF.

The chain is built from TRBV6-5 and TRBJ2-2; D may be TRBD2 (5 bases). The V end was cut by 2 bases, the J end by 0 bases, with 10 bases between. Germline lookup yields CDR1 MNHEY and CDR2 SVGAGI. This CDR3 contains 16 residues. The CDR3 DNA reads as TGTGCCAGCAGTTACGTTAGCGATACGAACACCGGGGAGCTGTTTTTT. It specifies CASSYVSDTNTGELFF.

The rearrangement joins TRBV29-1 to TRBJ2-4, with D possibly matching TRBD2 (7 bases). V was clipped by 7 bases and J by 3 bases, with 13 bases between them. The CDR3 contains 13 residues. Germline V CDR1 and CDR2: SQVTM, ANQGSEA. CDR3 sequence: CSALGGRKNIQYF. The CDR3 DNA reads TGCAGCGCATTGGGGGGGCGCAAAAACATTCAGTACTTC.

The chain recombines TRBV12-3 or TRBV12-4 with TRBJ1-2; D perhaps matches TRBD1 (5 bases). V was shortened by 5 bases and J by 8 bases, with 15 bases between the two germline ends. This CDR3 comprises 13 residues. The CDR3 reads CASSLGRAGGYTF. The CDR3 DNA follows: TGTGCCAGCAGTCTGGGACGGGCGGGGGGCTACACCTTC.

This clone was counted once. This chain uses TRBV11-2 with TRBJ2-7; 7 bases align to TRBD2. Germline lookup yields CDR1 SGHAT and CDR2 FQNNGV. This CDR3 contains 14 residues. V lost 4 bases and J lost 1; bases outside the gene matches: 4. The chain's CDR3 is CASSSAGESYEQYF. DNA of the CDR3: TGTGCCAGCAGCTCGGCGGGGGAGTCCTACGAGCAGTACTTC.

The chain recombines TRBV6-2 or TRBV6-3 with TRBJ1-1; 11 positions match TRBD1. Germline trimming cut 5 bases from V and 7 bases from J; bases unmatched to any gene: 6. CDR3 length: 14 amino acids. The germline V gene encodes CDR1 MNHEY and CDR2 SVGEGT. CDR3 residues: CASSDGTGGFEAFF. The CDR3 nucleotides read TGTGCCAGCAGTGATGGGACAGGGGGATTTGAAGCTTTCTTT.

The genes are TRBV5-8 and TRBJ1-2, with D perhaps matching TRBD1 (5 bases). The germline V gene encodes CDR1 SGHTS and CDR2 YDEGEE. This CDR3 region has 15 residues. Between the trimmed V and J ends, which lost 0 bases and 3 bases, there was a span of 12 bases. CDR3 coding DNA: TGTGCCAGCAGCTTGGGTCGAGGGGACTACTATGGCTACACCTTC. It translates to CASSLGRGDYYGYTF.

The chain employs TRBV18 and TRBJ1-1, with 8 nucleotides matching TRBD1. The ends lost 0 bases at V and 2 bases at J; junction bases unmatched: 8. The CDR3 has 17 amino acids. CDR1 and CDR2 (germline): KGHSH, LQKENI. This chain's CDR3 is CASSPPWATGGNTEAFF. The CDR3, as DNA: TGTGCCAGCTCACCACCGTGGGCTACAGGGGGTAACACTGAAGCTTTCTTT.

This clone was detected once. The genes are TRBV7-8 and TRBJ1-5, with 8 nucleotides matching TRBD1. Germline V gives CDR1 SGHVS, CDR2 FQNEAQ. V dropped 1 base and J dropped 7; count of bases not matched to a gene: 3. This CDR3 is 14 amino acids long. CDR3 coding DNA: TGTGCCAGCAGCTTAGGGACAGGGCGACAGCCCCAGCATTTT. Protein product: CASSLGTGRQPQHF.

The rearrangement links TRBV5-5 to TRBJ1-1; 7 bases map to TRBD1. The V gene's germline CDR1 is SGHKS and CDR2 YYEKEE (reference sequence). V lost 2 bases and J lost 0; bases outside the gene matches: 10. The CDR3 contains 17 residues. The CDR3 loop is CASSLEGTASMNTEAFF. Written as DNA, the CDR3 is TGTGCCAGCAGCTTAGAAGGGACAGCTTCAATGAACACTGAAGCTTTCTTT.

The chain uses TRBV10-2 and TRBJ1-5; D remains unclear. This CDR3 has 14 amino acids. The V gene's germline CDR1 is WSHSY and CDR2 SAAADI. The V end was cut by 3 bases, the J end by 6 bases, with 12 bases between. The CDR3 sequence: CASSDLKGSQPQHF. The CDR3 DNA reads TGCGCCAGCAGTGATTTAAAAGGGAGTCAGCCCCAGCATTTT.

The chain carries TRBV4-2 and TRBJ1-4; D unresolved. Trimming removed 1 base from V and 8 bases from J, with 11 bases in between. The CDR3 length is 14 residues. Germline V gene sequence: CDR1 LGHNA, CDR2 YNFKEQ. The CDR3 spells CASSQGMESEKLFF. For the CDR3, the DNA is TGTGCCAGCAGCCAAGGTATGGAGTCAGAAAAACTGTTTTTT.

The chain uses TRBV9 and TRBJ1-6, with a weak D call TRBD1 (6 bases). CDR1 is SGDLS, CDR2 YYNGEE, per germline. V was trimmed by 0 bases and J by 4 bases, leaving 8 bases between them. CDR3 size: 15 residues. The CDR3 DNA follows: TGTGCCAGCAGCGTAGGGCAGGGGTATAATTCACCCCTCCACTTT. Translation gives CASSVGQGYNSPLHF.

The chain couples TRBV7-6 to TRBJ2-2, with 8 positions matching TRBD2. The germline V gene encodes CDR1 SGHVS and CDR2 FNYEAQ. This CDR3 contains 16 residues. Losses at the gene ends were 4 bases for V and 7 bases for J; bases not matched to a gene: 11. CDR3 nucleotide sequence: TGTGCCAGCAGCTCATTCGGGGGGGCTCTCATCGGGGAGCTGTTTTTT. This translates into CASSSFGGALIGELFF.

J is TRBJ1-4 and V is TRBV18, with 9 positions matching TRBD1. Germline CDR1 KGHSH, CDR2 LQKENI. Losses at the gene ends were 3 bases for V and 7 bases for J; bases not matched to a gene: 3. The CDR3 sequence is 14 residues long. This chain's CDR3 is CASSPGTGSEKLFF. Written as DNA, the CDR3 is TGTGCCAGCTCACCGGGGACAGGGTCTGAAAAACTGTTTTTT.

The chain recombines TRBV10-3 with TRBJ1-5, with 10 bases fitting TRBD1. The CDR3 spans 15 residues. Germline loops: CDR1 ENHRY, CDR2 SYGVKD. Trimming at V came to 10 bases and at J to 3 bases, leaving 9 bases not matched to a gene. CDR3 coding DNA: TGTGCCACCGAACCGGGACAGGGGTCCAATCAGCCCCAGCATTTT. Its translation: CATEPGQGSNQPQHF.

The chain couples TRBV11-3 to TRBJ2-3; D is unclear. Trimming removed 5 bases at V and 6 bases at J, with 9 bases between. The CDR3 consists of 12 residues. Germline V CDR1 and CDR2: SGHNT, YENEEA. Written as DNA, the CDR3 is TGTGCCAGCAGCCATCCCCCCGATACGCAGTATTTT. It specifies CASSHPPDTQYF.

This clone occurred once. This rearrangement joins TRBV6-4 to TRBJ1-2, with 8 nucleotides matching TRBD1. CDR1 is MRHNA, CDR2 SNTAGT, per germline. The CDR3 consists of 14 residues. V was clipped by 0 bases and J by 7 bases; unmatched bases: 4. CDR3 in DNA: TGTGCCAGCAGTGACTCCGGCAGGGGGCCTGGCTACACCTTC. Its protein is CASSDSGRGPGYTF.

This CDR3 reads CASSLGTATDTQYF. The CDR3 DNA reads as TGCGCCAGCAGCTTGGGGACTGCCACAGATACGCAGTATTTT. The rearrangement joins TRBV5-1 to TRBJ2-3; D is possibly TRBD2 (5 bases). This CDR3 contains 14 residues. CDR1 SGHRS and CDR2 YFSETQ come from the germline V gene. Trimming left V 0 bases short and J 2 bases short, with 7 bases between.

The V call is TRBV7-3, the J call TRBJ1-2, with 9 bases fitting TRBD1. CDR3 length equals 13 residues. With V trimmed by 5 bases and J by 8 bases, 6 bases remained unmatched. CDR1 is SGHTA and CDR2 is FQGTGA in the germline V gene. CDR3 region: CASSRDRASGYTF. In DNA form, the CDR3 reads TGTGCCAGCAGCCGGGACAGGGCTTCAGGCTACACCTTC.

The J gene is TRBJ2-5, the V gene TRBV9, with TRBD1 identical over 10 bases. From germline, CDR1 is SGDLS and CDR2 YYNGEE. Losses at the gene ends were 0 bases for V and 5 bases for J; bases not matched to a gene: 7. The CDR3 is 16 residues long. The CDR3 spells CASSVAPTGGLETQYF. The CDR3 bases are TGTGCCAGCAGCGTAGCCCCGACAGGGGGCTTGGAGACCCAGTACTTC.

The chain's CDR3 is CASSLSLNSNQPQHF. The CDR3 DNA follows: TGTGCCAGCAGCTTGTCTCTTAATAGCAATCAGCCCCAGCATTTT. The rearrangement uses TRBV5-6 and TRBJ1-5; D ambiguous. V was shortened by 1 base and J by 0 bases, with 8 bases between the two germline ends. This CDR3 region has 15 residues. Looked up from germline, CDR1 is SGHDT and CDR2 is YYEEEE.

This clone came up once. The chain employs TRBV7-8 and TRBJ1-1, with D maybe TRBD1 (5 bases). V lost 5 bases and J lost 1, with 20 bases in between. From germline, CDR1 is SGHVS and CDR2 FQNEAQ. CDR3 length: 17 residues. The CDR3 nucleotides are TGTGCCAGCAGCCCCCGACGAGTGGCAGGGAAGAACACTGAAGCTTTCTTT. It codes for CASSPRRVAGKNTEAFF.

The gene calls are TRBV5-1 and TRBJ1-1; a possible D gene is TRBD1 (6 bases). Germline CDR1 and CDR2: SGHRS and YFSETQ. The CDR3 is made up of 13 amino acids. The V and J ends lost 5 bases and 6 bases respectively, with 14 bases between them. The CDR3 DNA sequence: TGCGCCAGCAGTTTCACGTACAGGGCTGAAGCTTTCTTT. This encodes CASSFTYRAEAFF.

The CDR3 sequence: CASSQTGQRNQPQHF. The DNA for the CDR3 is TGTGCCAGCAGCCAAACCGGACAGCGCAATCAGCCCCAGCATTTT. V gene TRBV6-5 combines with J gene TRBJ1-5; TRBD1 is a possible D gene (6 bases). Germline V gives CDR1 MNHEY, CDR2 SVGAGI. This CDR3 has 15 residues. Trimming pared 6 bases from V and 2 bases from J, leaving 14 bases between.

This chain uses TRBV29-1 with TRBJ2-7; 11 bases fit TRBD2. The junction had 6 bases not matched to a gene; V was cut back by 5 bases and J by 6 bases. The CDR3 sequence is 13 residues long. CDR1 is SQVTM, CDR2 ANQGSEA, per germline. The DNA of the CDR3 is TGCAGCGTTACGGGACTAGCGGACTCCGAGCAGTACTTC. It codes for CSVTGLADSEQYF.

A few counts support this clone. The genes are TRBV7-2 and TRBJ1-1, with D perhaps matching TRBD1 (6 bases). Trimming took 4 bases from V and 1 from J, leaving 7 bases between them. Germline V lookup: CDR1 SGHTA, CDR2 FQGNSA. The CDR3 runs 13 residues. The CDR3 region is CASSWGQNTEAFF. Here the CDR3 DNA reads TGTGCCAGCAGCTGGGGACAGAACACTGAAGCTTTCTTT.